The 8 T cell receptor beta chains below come from one sample, sequenced in a study of shared clonotypes between healthy human individuals (dated by TCRdb to about 2020). The protocol used for the library was the immunoSEQ multiplex PCR assay. The table comes from immuneACCESS by way of TCRdb, which keeps in-frame sequences with V and J called. Part of the clones is missing from these tables; in studies checked, under half for an unresolved V gene and the rest for unknown reasons. Counted in this sample were roughly 2,500,000 clones; 80% to 95% of them appeared once. The ten biggest clones cover 0.36% of the sample. Sequenced input: naive CD4+ T cells from PBMCs. The sample's cell subset or site label, decoded: CD45RA+ positively selected. These receptors all come from a man aged 18 to 35 in good health. Some clones in this sample may be carry-over from other donors' samples.

The CDR3 bases are TGCAGCGTTGATCGAGCGGGAGGGCTCAGAGATACGCAGTATTTT. Translating it yields CSVDRAGGLRDTQYF. The chain carries TRBV29-1 and TRBJ2-3, with 10 bases identical to TRBD2. This CDR3 is 15 amino acids long. Germline V lookup: CDR1 SQVTM, CDR2 ANQGSEA. V lost 3 bases to trimming and J lost 5 bases; unmatched junction nucleotides: 8.

Concerning this clone itself: Additional DNA sequences in this sample encode the identical CDR3. The chain uses TRBV5-1 and TRBJ1-1; no firm D call. Germline lookup yields CDR1 SGHRS and CDR2 YFSETQ. Deletions cut 0 bases from V and 1 base from J, with 10 bases between. The CDR3 contains 15 residues. CDR3 bases: TGCGCCAGCAGCTTGGGGGGTGGTAGGAACACTGAAGCTTTCTTT. It specifies CASSLGGGRNTEAFF.

This rearrangement joins TRBV5-1 to TRBJ2-1; D remains ambiguous. The germline V gene encodes CDR1 SGHRS and CDR2 YFSETQ. This CDR3 region has 15 residues. V was cut by 0 bases and J by 5 bases, with 12 bases left in between. Here the CDR3 reads CASSLAMQANNEQFF. The CDR3 DNA reads TGCGCCAGCAGCTTGGCTATGCAGGCCAACAATGAGCAGTTCTTC.

The rearrangement uses TRBV11-2 and TRBJ2-1; TRBD1 agrees at 8 bases. Trimming at V came to 2 bases and at J to 6 bases, leaving 9 bases not matched to a gene. The germline gives CDR1 SGHAT, CDR2 FQNNGV. The CDR3 has 16 amino acids. CDR3 DNA: TGTGCCAGCAGCTTATTAACGGGACAGGTTATCAATGAGCAGTTCTTC. The encoded protein is CASSLLTGQVINEQFF.

This CDR3 reads CASRLRTGDAEAFF. As DNA, the CDR3 is TGTGCCAGCAGACTCCGTACTGGGGACGCTGAAGCTTTCTTT. The chain carries TRBV6-5 and TRBJ1-1; a weak D match, TRBD1 (5 bases). This CDR3 is 14 amino acids long. Trimming left V 6 bases short and J 6 bases short, with 17 bases between. Germline lookup yields CDR1 MNHEY and CDR2 SVGAGI.

Comment on this clone: The sample carries other DNA sequences with the same CDR3. The chain carries TRBV7-3 and TRBJ2-7, with D unclear. There are 13 residues in the CDR3. V gave up 0 bases and J gave up 4 bases, with 7 bases separating them. Germline CDR1 SGHTA, CDR2 FQGTGA. DNA for the CDR3: TGTGCCAGCAGCTTAACAAGTGGTTACGAGCAGTACTTC. It yields the protein CASSLTSGYEQYF. Filled out from reference TRBV7-3 and TRBJ2-7, the complete variable domain reads GAGVSQTPSNKVTEKGKYVELRCDPISGHTALYWYRQSLGQGPEFLIYFQGTGAADDSGLPNDRFFAVRPEGSVSTLKIQRTERGDSAVYLCASSLTSGYEQYFGPGTRLTVT.

This chain connects TRBV7-2 to TRBJ2-5, with unresolved D. V was shortened by 1 base and J by 2 bases, with 8 bases between the two germline ends. The germline V gene has CDR1 SGHTA and CDR2 FQGNSA. The CDR3 covers 14 residues. Here the CDR3 DNA reads TGTGCCAGCAGCTTAGGGTGGTATCAAGAGACCCAGTACTTC. It specifies CASSLGWYQETQYF. The full variable domain, in which reference TRBV7-2 and TRBJ2-5 provide the parts outside the CDR3, is GAGVSQSPSNKVTEKGKDVELRCDPISGHTALYWYRQSLGQGLEFLIYFQGNSAPDKSGLPSDRFSAERTGGSVSTLTIQRTQQEDSAVYLCASSLGWYQETQYFGPGTRLLVL.

This chain links TRBV28 with TRBJ1-2; D may be TRBD1 (6 bases). The CDR3 covers 13 residues. Germline CDR1 is MDHEN and CDR2 is SYDVKM. V lost 6 bases and J 4 bases, leaving 12 bases between the germline ends. Here the CDR3 DNA reads TGTGCCAGCAGCGTCGGGGGCCGCTATGGCTACACCTTC. It yields the protein CASSVGGRYGYTF.